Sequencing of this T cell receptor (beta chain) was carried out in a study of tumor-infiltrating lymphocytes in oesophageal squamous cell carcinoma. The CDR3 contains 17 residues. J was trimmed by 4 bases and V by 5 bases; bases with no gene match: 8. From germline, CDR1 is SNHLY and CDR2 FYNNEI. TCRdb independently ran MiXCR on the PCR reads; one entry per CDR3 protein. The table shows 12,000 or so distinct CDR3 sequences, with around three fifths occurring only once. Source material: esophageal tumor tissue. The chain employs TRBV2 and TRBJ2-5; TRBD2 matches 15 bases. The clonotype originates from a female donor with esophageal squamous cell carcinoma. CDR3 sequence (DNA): TGTGCCAGCAGTTCAGGACTAGCGGGGGGGACGGCAGAGACCCAGTACTTC. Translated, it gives CASSSGLAGGTAETQYF.